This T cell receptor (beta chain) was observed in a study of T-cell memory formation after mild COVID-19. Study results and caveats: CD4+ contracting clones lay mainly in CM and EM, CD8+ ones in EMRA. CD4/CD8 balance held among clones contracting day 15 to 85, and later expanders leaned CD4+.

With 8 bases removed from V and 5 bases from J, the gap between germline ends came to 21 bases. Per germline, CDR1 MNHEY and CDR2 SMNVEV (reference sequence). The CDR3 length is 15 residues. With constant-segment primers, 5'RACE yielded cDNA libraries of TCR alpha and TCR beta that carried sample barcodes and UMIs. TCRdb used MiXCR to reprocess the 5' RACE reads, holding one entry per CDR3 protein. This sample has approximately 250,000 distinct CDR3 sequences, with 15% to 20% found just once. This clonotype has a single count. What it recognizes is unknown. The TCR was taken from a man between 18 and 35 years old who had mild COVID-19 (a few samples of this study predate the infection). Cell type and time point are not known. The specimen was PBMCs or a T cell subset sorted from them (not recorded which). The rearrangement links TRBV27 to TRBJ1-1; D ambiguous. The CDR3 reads CASLPNTGFWTEAFF. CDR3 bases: TGTGCCAGCCTTCCGAACACTGGGTTTTGGACTGAAGCTTTCTTT.